This entry lists 18 T cell receptor beta chains sequenced from one sample in a study of OX40 agonist ivuxolimab in advanced cancers. The protocol was immunoSEQ multiplex PCR, while the TCRdb copy is restricted to in-frame clones and leaves out a portion. The data hold about 62,000 clones, with about four fifths observed a single time. The specimen comprised CD4+ or CD8+ T cells sorted from blood, sampled in a trial of the OX40 agonist ivuxolimab. Source of these receptors: an adult with an advanced solid tumor such as melanoma, head and neck, liver or kidney cancer.

This clone was recorded only once. The V and J genes are TRBV5-1 and TRBJ1-1; D is uncertain. V was cut by 2 bases and J by 5 bases, with 19 bases left in between. CDR1 SGHRS and CDR2 YFSETQ come from the germline V gene. This CDR3 is 16 amino acids long. CDR3 sequence reads: CASSLGNEDSSTEAFF. The DNA for the CDR3 is TGCGCCAGCAGCTTAGGTAATGAGGATTCCTCAACTGAAGCTTTCTTT.

The CDR3 sequence is CASSGSGSGTGELFF. CDR3 DNA: TGTGCCAGCAGCGGGAGCGGTAGCGGAACCGGGGAGCTGTTTTTT. The V call is TRBV9, the J call TRBJ2-2; D is perhaps TRBD2 (6 bases). Trimming removed 3 bases from V and 5 bases from J, with 14 bases in between. The CDR3 has 15 residues. The germline V gene encodes CDR1 SGDLS and CDR2 YYNGEE.

A few counts support this clone. V is TRBV6-5 and J is TRBJ2-7; D is unclear. CDR1 is MNHEY and CDR2 is SVGAGI in the germline V gene. CDR3 length: 13 amino acids. Trimming shortened V by 2 bases and J by 7 bases, and 12 bases separated the two germline ends. CDR3 coding DNA: TGTGCCAGCAGTTACGGGTCCTATGGGGAGCAGTACTTC. Encoded protein: CASSYGSYGEQYF.

The rearrangement uses TRBV5-1 and TRBJ2-1, with a weak D call TRBD2 (5 bases). Germline V lookup: CDR1 SGHRS, CDR2 YFSETQ. Trimming removed 4 bases at V and 9 bases at J, with 11 bases between. This CDR3 comprises 12 residues. CDR3 DNA sequence: TGCGCCAGCAGCGACGGGGTTCTTGAGCAGTTCTTC. Its translation: CASSDGVLEQFF.

V usage is TRBV7-7 and J usage is TRBJ1-1; perhaps TRBD1 as D (6 bases). This CDR3 has 14 residues. Trimming stripped 5 bases from V and 4 bases from J, with 14 bases between. Germline loops: CDR1 SSHAT, CDR2 FNYEAQ (reference sequence). The CDR3 sequence is CASSPLGAGTEAFF. The CDR3, as DNA: TGTGCCAGCAGCCCGTTGGGGGCGGGCACTGAAGCTTTCTTT.

The rearrangement joins TRBV7-9 to TRBJ1-5, with D perhaps TRBD1 (6 bases). V lost 5 bases and J 2 bases, leaving 13 bases between the germline ends. The CDR3 is 15 residues long. The germline gives CDR1 SEHNR, CDR2 FQNEAQ (reference sequence). CDR3 DNA sequence: TGTGCCAGCAGCCGAAACAGACAGGGCAATCAGCCCCAGCATTTT. Protein sequence: CASSRNRQGNQPQHF.

The chain joins TRBV27 to TRBJ1-5; 7 bases line up with TRBD1. CDR3 length: 19 residues. V was clipped by 3 bases and J by 0 bases; unmatched bases: 14. From germline, CDR1 is MNHEY and CDR2 SMNVEV (reference sequence). CDR3 loop: CASSFEGAPGAYSNQPQHF. CDR3 nucleotides: TGTGCCAGCAGTTTTGAGGGGGCACCGGGGGCCTATAGCAATCAGCCCCAGCATTTT.

The chain combines TRBV6-5 with TRBJ1-2; D is unresolved. With 2 bases removed from V and 3 bases from J, the gap between germline ends came to 10 bases. Germline V gene sequence: CDR1 MNHEY, CDR2 SVGAGI. The CDR3 is made up of 14 amino acids. The CDR3 DNA reads TGTGCCAGCAGTTACAGCGGCATCGACTATGGCTACACCTTC. Its protein is CASSYSGIDYGYTF.

This clone has only a few counts. The gene calls are TRBV4-3 and TRBJ1-3; D call uncertain. Germline values: CDR1 LGHNA, CDR2 YSLEER. The CDR3 runs 16 residues. V was pared by 0 bases and J by 0 bases, with 9 bases between. CDR3 sequence reads: CASSQDQEFSGNTIYF. For the CDR3, the DNA is TGCGCCAGCAGCCAAGATCAAGAGTTCTCTGGAAACACCATATATTTT.

The genes are TRBV4-3 and TRBJ2-2; 8 bases match TRBD1. The CDR3 totals 16 residues. The J segment lost 5 bases and the V segment lost 3 bases, leaving 8 bases of the junction unmatched. The germline gives CDR1 LGHNA, CDR2 YSLEER. The CDR3 region is CASSQGARGLTGELFF. Here the CDR3 DNA reads TGCGCCAGCAGCCAGGGGGCCAGGGGGCTGACCGGGGAGCTGTTTTTT.

This chain joins TRBV19 and TRBJ2-1, with D uncertain. This CDR3 comprises 13 residues. Germline V gene data show CDR1 as LNHDA and CDR2 as SQIVND (reference sequence). This CDR3 is CAIAESSYNEQFF. CDR3 DNA sequence: TGTGCAATAGCTGAGAGCTCCTACAATGAGCAGTTCTTC.

The rearrangement links TRBV19 to TRBJ2-5, with D uncertain. The CDR3 runs 17 residues. CDR1 LNHDA and CDR2 SQIVND come from the germline V gene (reference sequence). With 3 bases removed from V and 2 bases from J, the gap between germline ends came to 19 bases. CDR3 loop: CASSIYRPSLGQETQYF. For the CDR3, the DNA is TGTGCCAGTAGTATTTACCGACCCAGCCTAGGGCAAGAGACCCAGTACTTC.

In this sample, this clone turned up a few times. The V and J genes are TRBV6-5 and TRBJ1-5; D remains unclear. From germline, CDR1 is MNHEY and CDR2 SVGAGI. The CDR3 has 14 amino acids. V shed 5 bases and J shed 0 bases, with 8 bases lying between them. The CDR3 region has the DNA TGTGCCAGCAGTAGGCGGATTAGCAATCAGCCCCAGCATTTT. Residues: CASSRRISNQPQHF.

V and J are TRBV28 and TRBJ1-4; no definite D call. Trimming removed 6 bases from V and 12 bases from J, with 23 bases in between. The CDR3 contains 15 residues. From germline, CDR1 is MDHEN and CDR2 SYDVKM. The CDR3: CASRGLFGLSSQLFF. The CDR3 nucleotides are TGTGCCAGCAGGGGCCTTTTCGGCCTCTCGTCCCAACTGTTTTTT.

This clone appeared a few times. The chain uses TRBV18 and TRBJ2-7; D might be TRBD2 (5 bases). The V gene's germline CDR1 is KGHSH and CDR2 LQKENI. Trimming cost V 5 bases and J 2 bases, with 10 bases left between them. The CDR3 runs 13 residues. The CDR3 reads CASSGGSAYEQYF. The CDR3, as DNA: TGTGCCAGCTCAGGAGGCAGTGCCTACGAGCAGTACTTC.

V is TRBV10-3 and J is TRBJ2-3; TRBD2 aligns across 8 bases. The trim removed 0 bases at V and 4 bases at J, leaving 3 bases unmatched. The CDR3 runs to 15 residues. Germline V gene lookup returns CDR1 ENHRY and CDR2 SYGVKD. The CDR3 spells CAISESREGADTQYF. CDR3 DNA: TGTGCCATCAGTGAGTCCCGGGAGGGGGCAGATACGCAGTATTTT.

The chain has TRBV7-6 and TRBJ2-3; 9 bases fit TRBD2. Germline V CDR1 and CDR2: SGHVS, FNYEAQ. V dropped 5 bases and J dropped 2; count of bases not matched to a gene: 8. The CDR3 sequence is 16 residues long. The CDR3 DNA is TGTGCCAGCAGCCCCGCGGGGGGGCGGGTCACAGATACGCAGTATTTT. Encoded protein: CASSPAGGRVTDTQYF.

The rearrangement links TRBV28 to TRBJ2-2; 7 bases agree with TRBD2. V lost 7 bases and J lost 2; bases outside the gene matches: 7. Looked up from germline, CDR1 is MDHEN and CDR2 is SYDVKM. CDR3 length: 15 residues. In DNA form, the CDR3 reads TGTGCCAGCACCCCTAGCGGACCTAACACCGGGGAGCTGTTTTTT. Translated: CASTPSGPNTGELFF.